The 14 T cell receptor beta chains in this list originate from one sample, sequenced in a study of Graves' ophthalmopathy and Graves' hyperthyroidism. Amplification from RNA transcripts yielded the TCR beta CDR3 regions. Amplification began with first-round RT-PCR using HTBI primers, then second-round multiplex PCR was performed. A single record per CDR3 protein comes from TCRdb applying MiXCR to the multiplex PCR reads. The profile shows approximately 460,000 distinct CDR3 sequences, under 15% of them singletons. Material for sequencing was blood. The source of these receptors is a woman aged 25 to 45 with Graves' ophthalmopathy.

This clonotype has at least ten counts. The chain links TRBV29-1 to TRBJ2-2; D might be TRBD1 (6 bases). Trimming took 7 bases from V and 2 from J, leaving 20 bases between them. CDR1 and CDR2 from the germline V gene are SQVTM and ANQGSEA. This CDR3 comprises 16 residues. The CDR3 coding sequence is TGCAGCGCGGAAGTCCACAGGGATTTCAACACCGGGGAGCTGTTTTTT. The encoded protein is CSAEVHRDFNTGELFF.

The chain employs TRBV7-9 and TRBJ2-7, with D hard to call. Trimming removed 4 bases at V and 3 bases at J, with 7 bases between. Germline V gene data show CDR1 as SEHNR and CDR2 as FQNEAQ (reference sequence). CDR3 length: 12 amino acids. In DNA form, the CDR3 reads TGTGCCAGCAGCTCCATTAACTACGAGCAGTACTTC. Its translation is CASSSINYEQYF.

This clonotype has ten or more counts. Germline and junction disagree at one end, which may indicate a read error. V and J are TRBV15 and TRBJ1-1; TRBD1 might be the D (5 bases). In germline, CDR1 is LNHNV, CDR2 YYDKDF (reference sequence). The CDR3 loop spans 15 amino acids. The CDR3 here is CATSRVRTPGTSAFF. DNA of the CDR3: TGTGCCACCAGTAGAGTACGTACACCCGGGACCTCTGCTTTCTTT.

This clonotype was counted at least ten times. This sequence joins TRBV20-1 and TRBJ1-5, with D perhaps TRBD1 (5 bases). With 5 bases removed from V and 7 bases from J, the gap between germline ends came to 15 bases. CDR3 size: 13 residues. Germline loops: CDR1 DFQATT, CDR2 SNEGSKA (reference sequence). The CDR3 loop reads CSAGGVGGQPQHF. As DNA, the CDR3 is TGCAGTGCTGGGGGGGTGGGAGGCCAGCCCCAGCATTTT.

Of note for this clonotype: It may be a read error: a sequence one base away is much more abundant. This CDR3 is CASSNPLTTQETRYF. CDR3 nucleotides: TGTGCCAGCAGCAACCCCCTGACCACTCAAGAGACCCGGTACTTC. The chain recombines TRBV2 with TRBJ2-5; D gene ambiguous. The CDR3 is 15 residues long. The germline V gene has CDR1 SNHLY and CDR2 FYNNEI.

The table lists this clonotype with many counts. V is TRBV6-5 and J is TRBJ2-5; D perhaps matches TRBD1 (6 bases). This CDR3 is 16 amino acids long. Germline V gene lookup returns CDR1 MNHEY and CDR2 SVGAGI. Trimming took 0 bases from V and 2 from J, leaving 13 bases between them. CDR3 sequence (DNA): TGTGCCAGCAGTTACTCGATAGGCAGGGGACAAGAGACCCAGTACTTC. Its protein product is CASSYSIGRGQETQYF.

This clonotype came up many times. The junction shows a germline mismatch at one end, possibly a read error. The rearrangement links TRBV6-1 to TRBJ2-5, with D perhaps being TRBD1 or TRBD2 (5 bases each). CDR3 length: 17 residues. CDR1 is MNHNS, CDR2 SASEGT, per germline. CDR3: CASSVHPGRRQQEAQYF. In DNA form, the CDR3 reads TGTGCCAGCAGTGTACACCCGGGACGTAGGCAACAAGAGGCCCAGTACTTC.

This clonotype was seen repeatedly, ten times or more. V gene TRBV14 combines with J gene TRBJ1-2; D call uncertain. The germline V gene has CDR1 SGHDN and CDR2 FVKESK. The CDR3 is 12 amino acids. Trimming shortened V by 2 bases and J by 8 bases, and 9 bases separated the two germline ends. CDR3 in DNA: TGTGCCAGCAGCCAATTCCTGGGCGGCTACACCTTC. Translating it yields CASSQFLGGYTF.

This clonotype was counted ten times or more. The chain combines TRBV5-1 with TRBJ1-1; unclear D gene. Trimming removed 4 bases at V and 0 bases at J, with 10 bases between. The germline gives CDR1 SGHRS, CDR2 YFSETQ. The CDR3 length is 14 residues. CDR3 nucleotides: TGCGCCAGCAGCGTGCTGACGGTGAACACTGAAGCTTTCTTT. Its protein is CASSVLTVNTEAFF.

This clonotype has ten or more counts. The chain recombines TRBV27 with TRBJ1-1; 7 bases line up with TRBD1. V was clipped by 6 bases and J by 4 bases; unmatched bases: 2. This CDR3 region has 12 residues. CDR1 is MNHEY, CDR2 SMNVEV, per germline (reference sequence). In DNA form, the CDR3 reads TGTGCCAGCAGCAGACAGGGCACTGAAGCTTTCTTT. Translating it yields CASSRQGTEAFF.

This clonotype was recorded at least ten times. The chain is built from TRBV6-1 and TRBJ1-1; 9 bases are a match to TRBD1. The ends lost 0 bases at V and 5 bases at J; junction bases unmatched: 4. Germline V lookup: CDR1 MNHNS, CDR2 SASEGT. This CDR3 has 15 residues. CDR3 protein: CASSEAGGTGTEAFF. The CDR3, as DNA: TGTGCCAGCAGTGAAGCGGGGGGGACAGGGACTGAAGCTTTCTTT.

Many counts were recorded for this clonotype. The V gene is TRBV19, the J gene TRBJ1-5; D unresolved. Germline V gene sequence: CDR1 LNHDA, CDR2 SQIVND (reference sequence). The germline V and J ends were trimmed by 3 bases and 4 bases, with 13 bases remaining between them. CDR3 length: 15 amino acids. Here the CDR3 reads CASSIGIRRNQPQHF. CDR3 nucleotide sequence: TGTGCCAGTAGTATTGGGATCAGGAGAAATCAGCCCCAGCATTTT.

The sample holds many counts of this clonotype. This sequence joins TRBV25-1 and TRBJ2-5; tentatively, D is TRBD2 (6 bases). Per germline, CDR1 MGHDK and CDR2 SYGVNS. V dropped 2 bases and J dropped 5 bases, with 12 bases sitting between them. The CDR3 contains 14 residues. CDR3 region: CASSEEGRWETQYF. The DNA for the CDR3 is TGTGCCAGCAGTGAAGAAGGGAGGTGGGAGACCCAGTACTTC.

The chain has TRBV7-3 and TRBJ1-1, with D perhaps matching TRBD1 (5 bases). Trimming took off 4 bases at V and 1 base at J, with 10 bases between the two ends. The CDR3 spans 14 residues. Per the germline V gene, CDR1 is SGHTA and CDR2 is FQGTGA. In DNA form, the CDR3 reads TGTGCCAGCAGCTGGGGACCTAGGAACACTGAAGCTTTCTTT. It codes for CASSWGPRNTEAFF.